These 25 T cell receptor beta chains share one sample of origin, sequenced in a study of blood T cell repertoires in COVID-19. Sequenced by immunoSEQ multiplex PCR; TCRdb stores in-frame clones only, minus some. The sample includes 350,000 to 450,000 clones, 70% to 90% of them seen just once. The sequenced sample was peripheral blood. These receptor sequences come from a man aged 35 to 55 with acute or convalescent COVID-19.

This sequence joins TRBV7-9 and TRBJ2-2; D unresolved. The V end was cut by 2 bases, the J end by 1 base, with 14 bases between. This CDR3 region has 17 residues. From germline, CDR1 is SEHNR and CDR2 FQNEAQ (reference sequence). For the CDR3, the DNA is TGTGCCAGCAGCTTACTCGCAGGTCTTGGGAACACCGGGGAGCTGTTTTTT. Its protein product is CASSLLAGLGNTGELFF.

The chain employs TRBV11-2 and TRBJ2-1; tentative D call: TRBD2 (6 bases). This CDR3 has 15 amino acids. Trimming pared 4 bases from V and 11 bases from J, leaving 21 bases between. Germline values: CDR1 SGHAT, CDR2 FQNNGV. This CDR3 is CASSSRAPREVKQFF. The CDR3 DNA is TGTGCCAGCAGCTCCCGGGCCCCCAGGGAGGTGAAGCAGTTCTTC.

This chain joins TRBV2 and TRBJ2-7; 7 bases match TRBD1. The germline CDR1 and CDR2 sequences are SNHLY and FYNNEI. The CDR3 extends over 20 amino acids. The V and J ends lost 6 bases and 3 bases, in that order; junction bases with no gene match: 26. This chain's CDR3 is CASRGPGLLFGTDKVYEQYF. The CDR3, as DNA: TGTGCCAGCAGAGGGCCCGGCCTCCTGTTTGGGACAGATAAAGTCTACGAGCAGTACTTC.

This clone was detected a few times. The rearrangement joins TRBV29-1 to TRBJ1-2; tentative D call: TRBD1 (6 bases). There are 11 residues in the CDR3. CDR1 and CDR2 from the germline V gene are SQVTM and ANQGSEA. V was clipped by 5 bases and J by 11 bases, with 15 bases between them. CDR3 amino acids: CSVFEGERYTF. CDR3 coding DNA: TGCAGCGTTTTTGAGGGGGAACGGTACACCTTC. Together with reference TRBV29-1 and TRBJ1-2, the CDR3 gives the full variable domain: SAVISQKPSRDICQRGTSLTIQCQVDSQVTMMFWYRQQPGQSLTLIATANQGSEATYESGFVIDKFPISRPNLTFSTLTVSNMSPEDSSIYLCSVFEGERYTFGSGTRLTVV.

The chain combines TRBV4-1 with TRBJ2-1; the match to TRBD2 covers 12 bases. Trimming removed 6 bases from V and 8 bases from J; junction bases left unmatched: 8. The CDR3 contains 15 residues. The germline CDR1 and CDR2 sequences are MGHRA and YSYEKL. The CDR3 reads CASSPTSGSFYEQFF. The CDR3 DNA reads TGCGCCAGCAGTCCGACTAGCGGGAGCTTCTATGAGCAGTTCTTC.

This chain joins TRBV5-6 and TRBJ1-5; D is perhaps TRBD1 (5 bases). V gave up 4 bases and J gave up 7 bases, with 12 bases separating them. CDR3 length equals 13 residues. Germline lookup yields CDR1 SGHDT and CDR2 YYEEEE. The CDR3 nucleotides read TGTGCCAGCAGCCTTCGGGAGGGGCAGCCCCAGCATTTT. It encodes CASSLREGQPQHF.

This clone was seen more than once but under ten times. V gene TRBV27 combines with J gene TRBJ2-3; a possible D gene is TRBD1 (7 bases). This CDR3 comprises 17 residues. Trimming removed 2 bases at V and 3 bases at J, with 18 bases between. The germline V gene has CDR1 MNHEY and CDR2 SMNVEV (reference sequence). The CDR3 DNA reads as TGTGCCAGCAGTTTAATTTTTGGAGGGGGCCAAACAGATACGCAGTATTTT. It is translated as CASSLIFGGGQTDTQYF.

Points on this clone: The junction does not match germline at one end; this may be a read error. The chain links TRBV30 to TRBJ1-1; D perhaps matches TRBD1 (6 bases). This CDR3 has 10 residues. In germline, CDR1 is GTSNPN, CDR2 SVGIG (reference sequence). CDR3 amino acids: CACRDTKAFF. CDR3 bases: TGTGCCTGCAGGGACACTAAAGCTTTCTTT.

This rearrangement joins TRBV6-1 to TRBJ2-5; D might be TRBD1 (6 bases). Germline assignment: CDR1 MNHNS and CDR2 SASEGT. The CDR3 has 15 residues. The V and J ends lost 2 bases and 4 bases respectively, with 14 bases between them. CDR3 bases: TGTGCCAGCAGTGAACAGCCAGGGGAAGGAGAGACCCAGTACTTC. The encoded protein is CASSEQPGEGETQYF.

The J gene is TRBJ2-6, the V gene TRBV27, with TRBD1 matching over 9 bases. Germline values: CDR1 MNHEY, CDR2 SMNVEV (reference sequence). The CDR3 spans 18 residues. The V and J ends lost 1 base and 0 bases, in that order; junction bases with no gene match: 4. The DNA for the CDR3 is TGTGCCAGCAGTTTATATGGGACAGGGAACTCTGGGGCCAACGTCCTGACTTTC. It encodes CASSLYGTGNSGANVLTF.

The chain recombines TRBV4-1 with TRBJ1-2, with 8 bases aligning to TRBD1. The germline V gene has CDR1 MGHRA and CDR2 YSYEKL. CDR3 length: 15 amino acids. J was trimmed by 8 bases and V by 1 base; bases with no gene match: 9. CDR3 coding DNA: TGCGCCAGCAGCCAAGGACCCGGACAGGGTAACGGCTACACCTTC. This translates into CASSQGPGQGNGYTF.

This chain connects TRBV15 to TRBJ1-2; the match to TRBD1 covers 8 bases. CDR3 length equals 14 residues. The ends lost 4 bases at V and 2 bases at J; junction bases unmatched: 3. CDR1 and CDR2 from the germline V gene are LNHNV and YYDKDF (reference sequence). The CDR3 coding sequence is TGTGCCACCAGCAAAGACAGGGGCAACTATGGCTACACCTTC. Translating it yields CATSKDRGNYGYTF.

V usage is TRBV4-1 and J usage is TRBJ1-2; possible D gene TRBD1, 5 bases. V lost 2 bases and J 5 bases, leaving 15 bases between the germline ends. CDR3 length: 15 residues. Germline values: CDR1 MGHRA, CDR2 YSYEKL. DNA of the CDR3: TGCGCCAGCAGCCAACCGAGGACCAGGACATATGGCTACACCTTC. As protein: CASSQPRTRTYGYTF.

This chain joins TRBV2 and TRBJ2-1; TRBD2 matches 12 bases. Germline lookup yields CDR1 SNHLY and CDR2 FYNNEI. With V trimmed by 10 bases and J by 6 bases, 4 bases remained unmatched. The length of the CDR3 is 13 residues. CDR3 DNA: TGTGCCACCTTGGGACTAGCGGGCAATGAGCAGTTCTTC. Translated: CATLGLAGNEQFF.

The chain is built from TRBV24-1 and TRBJ1-1, with 9 bases lining up with TRBD1. This CDR3 spans 19 amino acids. The germline V gene encodes CDR1 KGHDR and CDR2 SFDVKD. V gave up 5 bases and J gave up 2 bases; unmatched junction bases: 17. As DNA, the CDR3 is TGTGCCACCAGTGGACCTGGGACAGGGATGGAGCCCCTCAACACTGAAGCTTTCTTT. The encoded protein is CATSGPGTGMEPLNTEAFF.

A few counts support this clone. This chain links TRBV6-4 with TRBJ1-1; the D is unclear. Germline V gives CDR1 MRHNA, CDR2 SNTAGT. V lost 3 bases to trimming and J lost 1 base, with 9 bases between them. This CDR3 region has 14 residues. This CDR3 is CASSERAENTEAFF. CDR3 sequence (DNA): TGTGCCAGCAGTGAGCGGGCAGAGAACACTGAAGCTTTCTTT.

The chain combines TRBV6-5 with TRBJ2-7; 7 positions agree with TRBD1. The length of the CDR3 is 14 residues. The V gene's germline CDR1 is MNHEY and CDR2 SVGAGI. The junction had 11 bases not matched to a gene; V was cut back by 5 bases and J by 7 bases. CDR3: CASSRIDRELEQYF. For the CDR3, the DNA is TGTGCCAGCAGTCGGATCGACAGGGAGTTAGAGCAGTACTTC.

V and J are TRBV6-5 and TRBJ1-2; D remains ambiguous. The germline V gene encodes CDR1 MNHEY and CDR2 SVGAGI. The CDR3 runs 11 residues. V lost 8 bases, J lost 1 base, and 5 bases lay in between. CDR3 residues: CASSSNYGYTF. CDR3 nucleotide sequence: TGTGCCAGCTCCAGTAACTATGGCTACACCTTC.

The rearrangement joins TRBV28 to TRBJ1-6, with 7 positions matching TRBD1. This CDR3 is built from 15 residues. V lost 6 bases, J lost 9 bases, and 11 bases stayed unmatched. Germline V CDR1 and CDR2: MDHEN, SYDVKM. CDR3 nucleotides: TGTGCCAGCAGCAGACAGGGAGTCAGAGGTTCACCCCTCCACTTT. Amino acids: CASSRQGVRGSPLHF.

V usage is TRBV7-9 and J usage is TRBJ2-3; possible D gene TRBD2, 5 bases. The germline V and J ends were trimmed by 1 base and 2 bases, with 13 bases remaining between them. Per the germline V gene, CDR1 is SEHNR and CDR2 is FQNEAQ (reference sequence). The CDR3 is 16 residues long. The CDR3: CASSLVRAGLTDTQYF. The CDR3 bases are TGTGCCAGCAGCTTAGTTCGGGCGGGCCTCACAGATACGCAGTATTTT.

This chain links TRBV10-2 with TRBJ2-1; 7 bases agree with TRBD2. Germline CDR1 WSHSY, CDR2 SAAADI. The CDR3 is made up of 15 amino acids. J lost 2 bases, V lost 3 bases, and 4 bases had no gene match. CDR3 in amino acids: CASSEWGGAYNEQFF. The DNA of the CDR3 is TGCGCCAGCAGTGAATGGGGGGGGGCCTACAATGAGCAGTTCTTC.

This clone was seen more than once but under ten times. V usage is TRBV19 and J usage is TRBJ2-3, with 11 nucleotides matching TRBD2. CDR1 is LNHDA and CDR2 is SQIVND in the germline V gene (reference sequence). The V and J ends lost 4 bases and 2 bases, in that order; junction bases with no gene match: 5. The CDR3 runs 16 residues. The DNA for the CDR3 is TGTGCCAGTAGTAGACCGGGACTAGCGGACACAGATACGCAGTATTTT. Protein: CASSRPGLADTDTQYF.

Here the CDR3 DNA reads TGTGCCAGCAGCCGGACACACGGGGGTCGGGGCTACACCTTC. As protein: CASSRTHGGRGYTF. The chain couples TRBV7-2 to TRBJ1-2, with D perhaps TRBD1 (5 bases). V lost 5 bases to trimming and J lost 8 bases, with 18 bases between them. CDR1 is SGHTA and CDR2 is FQGNSA in the germline V gene. The CDR3 runs to 14 residues.

This clone was observed a single time. The chain joins TRBV10-2 to TRBJ2-3; TRBD2 aligns across 10 bases. Trimming at V came to 4 bases and at J to 1 base, leaving 11 bases not matched to a gene. The CDR3 runs to 18 residues. Germline V CDR1 and CDR2: WSHSY, SAAADI. CDR3: CASSVSPPGTSGTDTQYF. DNA of the CDR3: TGCGCCAGCAGTGTTTCGCCGCCAGGGACTAGCGGCACAGATACGCAGTATTTT.

This chain joins TRBV10-3 and TRBJ1-2; no reliable D call. The V end was cut by 11 bases, the J end by 0 bases, with 13 bases between. The CDR3 is made up of 13 amino acids. Germline-derived CDR1 and CDR2 are ENHRY and SYGVKD. CDR3 bases: TGTGCCGCAAGAGCCGCGACTAACTATGGCTACACCTTC. Its translation: CAARAATNYGYTF.